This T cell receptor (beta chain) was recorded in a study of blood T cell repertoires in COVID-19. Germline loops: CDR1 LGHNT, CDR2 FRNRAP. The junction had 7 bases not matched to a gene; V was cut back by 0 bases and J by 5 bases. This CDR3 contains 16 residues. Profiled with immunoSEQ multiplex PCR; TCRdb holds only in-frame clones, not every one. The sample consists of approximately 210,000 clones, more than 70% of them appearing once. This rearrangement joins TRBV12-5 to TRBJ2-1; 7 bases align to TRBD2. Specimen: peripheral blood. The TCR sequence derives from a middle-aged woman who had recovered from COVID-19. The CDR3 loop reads CASGLVRGLTHNEQFF. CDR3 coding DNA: TGTGCTAGTGGTTTGGTACGGGGACTAACCCACAATGAGCAGTTCTTC.